These 31 T cell receptor beta chains originate from one sample sequenced in a study of T-cell reconstitution after alpha-beta-depleted transplantation in children. For TCRbeta, the library was prepared with unique molecular identifiers. TCRdb itself ran the PCR reads through MiXCR, one entry per CDR3 protein. The sample records around 370,000 distinct CDR3 sequences, under 13% being singletons. The material was PBMCs from the stem cell graft donor, obtained from the stem cell graft. These receptors were taken from a human donor who donated a stem cell graft to a child with acute lymphoblastic leukemia.

This clonotype has ten or more counts. The gene calls are TRBV3-1 and TRBJ2-1; 7 positions match TRBD1. CDR3 length equals 12 residues. Germline loops: CDR1 LGHDT, CDR2 YNNKEL (reference sequence). V was pared by 4 bases and J by 9 bases, with 3 bases of the junction left unmatched. CDR3 loop: CASSPQGTEQFF. The CDR3 coding sequence is TGTGCCAGCAGCCCACAGGGGACTGAGCAGTTCTTC.

The CDR3 sequence: CATTGTVPFGSGNTIYF. The CDR3 bases are TGTGCCACCACGGGGACAGTACCCTTCGGCTCTGGAAACACCATATATTTT. The chain couples TRBV10-3 to TRBJ1-3; TRBD1 agrees at 7 bases. Germline CDR1 ENHRY, CDR2 SYGVKD. The trim removed 10 bases at V and 0 bases at J, leaving 15 bases unmatched. CDR3 length: 17 residues.

This clonotype was observed at least ten times. The V call is TRBV29-1, the J call TRBJ2-2; 8 bases agree with TRBD1. In germline, CDR1 is SQVTM, CDR2 ANQGSEA. This CDR3 has 15 amino acids. Unmatched junction bases numbered 7, after V lost 7 bases and J lost 0 bases. The CDR3, as DNA: TGCAGCGGCGGACAGGGCCCATCGAACACCGGGGAGCTGTTTTTT. Translating gives CSGGQGPSNTGELFF.

This clonotype was counted a few times. This chain connects TRBV18 to TRBJ1-4; D is ambiguous. There are 16 residues in the CDR3. Trimming pared 3 bases from V and 3 bases from J, leaving 14 bases between. The germline V gene encodes CDR1 KGHSH and CDR2 LQKENI. CDR3 DNA: TGTGCCAGCTCACCTGGTCCATGGGGTGCTAATGAAAAACTGTTTTTT. It translates to CASSPGPWGANEKLFF.

As for this clonotype: Because the CDR3's place on the DNA is in doubt, the DNA is left out and the CDR3 is given as listed by TCRdb. The chain recombines TRBV5-1 with TRBJ2-1; the D call TRBD1 from the table was never checked on the DNA. The CDR3 length is 20 residues, termini included. Germline V CDR1 and CDR2: SGHRS, YFSETQ. Here the CDR3 reads CASILVISGTGKPSYNEQFF.

This clonotype was seen at least ten times. CDR3 coding DNA: TGTGCCAGCAGCCCCCGAGGCGGACGCTACTACGAGCAGTACTTC. Protein: CASSPRGGRYYEQYF. The J gene is TRBJ2-7, the V gene TRBV7-2; D unclear. The CDR3 is made up of 15 amino acids. Trimming shortened V by 5 bases and J by 3 bases, and 17 bases separated the two germline ends. CDR1 SGHTA and CDR2 FQGNSA come from the germline V gene.

The chain is built from TRBV29-1 and TRBJ2-7, with TRBD2 matching 10 bases. The V gene's germline CDR1 is SQVTM and CDR2 ANQGSEA. Trimming took 6 bases from V and 2 from J; bases not matched to a gene: 4. This CDR3 has 13 residues. CDR3 region: CSVRTSGTYEQYF. The CDR3 DNA reads TGCAGCGTCCGGACTAGCGGTACCTACGAGCAGTACTTC.

The chain has TRBV5-4 and TRBJ1-5; D unresolved. Germline-derived CDR1 and CDR2 are SGHNT and YYREEE (reference sequence). This CDR3 comprises 15 residues. The V gene lost 2 bases and the J gene lost 0 bases, with 9 bases spanning the gap. CDR3 nucleotide sequence: TGTGCCAGCAGCTTTAGGGCCAATAGCAATCAGCCCCAGCATTTT. It yields the protein CASSFRANSNQPQHF.

This clonotype was observed many times. J is TRBJ2-7 and V is TRBV7-3, with 7 bases matching TRBD2. This CDR3 is 15 amino acids long. The germline V gene encodes CDR1 SGHTA and CDR2 FQGTGA. Losses at the gene ends were 2 bases for V and 0 bases for J; bases not matched to a gene: 4. The CDR3 sequence is CASSLQGGSSYEQYF. The CDR3 DNA follows: TGTGCCAGCAGCTTACAGGGCGGGAGCTCCTACGAGCAGTACTTC.

This clonotype came up many times. In nucleotides, the CDR3 is TGTGCCAGCAGTACCAACTACGAGCAGTACTTC. Protein product: CASSTNYEQYF. V is TRBV27 and J is TRBJ2-7, with D unclear. The germline gives CDR1 MNHEY, CDR2 SMNVEV (reference sequence). With 5 bases removed from V and 3 bases from J, the gap between germline ends came to 5 bases. CDR3 length: 11 residues.

Only a few counts were recorded for this clonotype. V is TRBV5-1 and J is TRBJ2-3, with 8 bases identical to TRBD2. The germline V gene encodes CDR1 SGHRS and CDR2 YFSETQ. The CDR3 is 15 amino acids. Losses at the gene ends were 4 bases for V and 2 bases for J; bases not matched to a gene: 6. As DNA, the CDR3 is TGCGCCAGCAGCCTTCGGGAGGGGCTCACAGATACGCAGTATTTT. Amino acid sequence: CASSLREGLTDTQYF.

This CDR3 reads CASSGAGDGSYEQYF. The CDR3 nucleotides read TGTGCCAGTAGTGGTGCCGGGGACGGATCCTACGAGCAGTACTTC. The J gene is TRBJ2-7, the V gene TRBV19; TRBD1 or TRBD2 may be the D gene (5 bases each). The V end was cut by 5 bases, the J end by 1 base, with 15 bases between. Germline CDR1 reads LNHDA; CDR2 reads SQIVND (reference sequence). The length of the CDR3 is 15 residues.

The rearrangement uses TRBV15 and TRBJ2-1; no clear D gene. The CDR3 has 13 amino acids. V lost 0 bases and J lost 8, with 8 bases in between. Germline V gene data show CDR1 as LNHNV and CDR2 as YYDKDF (reference sequence). Here the CDR3 reads CATSRDLGHEQFF. Written as DNA, the CDR3 is TGTGCCACCAGCAGAGATCTGGGTCATGAGCAGTTCTTC.

The gene calls are TRBV7-6 and TRBJ1-5, with 10 bases fitting TRBD1. Germline CDR1 is SGHVS and CDR2 is FNYEAQ. V dropped 1 base and J dropped 8; count of bases not matched to a gene: 5. There are 15 residues in the CDR3. Here the CDR3 reads CASSLGPGTGEPQHF. The CDR3 DNA reads TGTGCCAGCAGCTTAGGTCCTGGGACAGGGGAGCCCCAGCATTTT. Full variable domain (missing parts from reference TRBV7-6 and TRBJ1-5): GAGVSQSPRYKVTKRGQDVALRCDPISGHVSLYWYRQALGQGPEFLTYFNYEAQQDKSGLPNDRFSAERPEGSISTLTIQRTEQRDSAMYRCASSLGPGTGEPQHFGDGTRLSIL.

The chain recombines TRBV20-1 with TRBJ2-1; no clear D gene. CDR1 and CDR2 (germline): DFQATT, SNEGSKA (reference sequence). The germline V and J ends were trimmed by 1 base and 3 bases, with 7 bases remaining between them. The CDR3 spans 13 residues. CDR3 in DNA: TGCAGTGCTAGAGGTTTCAGCTACAATGAGCAGTTCTTC. Translating gives CSARGFSYNEQFF.

The chain couples TRBV28 to TRBJ2-7; D uncertain. Germline V gene lookup returns CDR1 MDHEN and CDR2 SYDVKM. There are 13 residues in the CDR3. Trimming shortened V by 5 bases and J by 2 bases, and 10 bases separated the two germline ends. CDR3 coding DNA: TGTGCCAGCAGTGAGACCCGTGCCTACGAGCAGTACTTC. The encoded protein is CASSETRAYEQYF. Combining the CDR3 with reference TRBV28 and TRBJ2-7 gives the whole variable domain DVKVTQSSRYLVKRTGEKVFLECVQDMDHENMFWYRQDPGLGLRLIYFSYDVKMKEKGDIPEGYSVSREKKERFSLILESASTNQTSMYLCASSETRAYEQYFGPGTRLTVT.

This chain links TRBV12-3 or TRBV12-4 with TRBJ1-5; no firm D call. Trimming shortened V by 8 bases and J by 7 bases, and 12 bases separated the two germline ends. The CDR3 contains 12 residues. The DNA for the CDR3 is TGTGCCAGCGGGGAGTGGGGACAGCCCCAGCATTTT. It yields the protein CASGEWGQPQHF.

A few counts support this clonotype. The chain has TRBV20-1 and TRBJ2-1; 12 nucleotides agree with TRBD2. The CDR3 is 13 amino acids. V was pared by 5 bases and J by 13 bases, with 9 bases of the junction left unmatched. CDR1 and CDR2 from the germline V gene are DFQATT and SNEGSKA (reference sequence). In DNA, the CDR3 is TGCAGTGCTGATGGACTAGCGGGATGGGATCAGTTCTTC. Amino acid sequence: CSADGLAGWDQFF.

This clonotype appeared a few times. The chain is built from TRBV7-2 and TRBJ2-1; perhaps TRBD2 as D (5 bases). The CDR3 contains 15 residues. Germline V gene data show CDR1 as SGHTA and CDR2 as FQGNSA. Trimming shortened V by 5 bases and J by 0 bases, and 11 bases separated the two germline ends. The CDR3 protein is CASSRTRSSYNEQFF. In nucleotides, the CDR3 is TGTGCCAGCAGCCGCACTAGGAGCTCCTACAATGAGCAGTTCTTC.

V is TRBV27 and J is TRBJ2-2; TRBD2 matches at 9 bases. With V trimmed by 1 base and J by 2 bases, 5 bases remained unmatched. This CDR3 comprises 17 residues. Germline-derived CDR1 and CDR2 are MNHEY and SMNVEV (reference sequence). CDR3 coding DNA: TGTGCCAGCAGTTTATTAGGGACTAGCTACAACACCGGGGAGCTGTTTTTT. It is translated as CASSLLGTSYNTGELFF.

V and J are TRBV10-3 and TRBJ1-5, with D maybe TRBD1 (6 bases). Per germline, CDR1 ENHRY and CDR2 SYGVKD. The CDR3 spans 17 residues. V was shortened by 0 bases and J by 0 bases, with 12 bases between the two germline ends. The CDR3 reads CAISESLDSYSNQPQHF. The DNA of the CDR3 is TGTGCCATCAGTGAGTCTTTGGACAGTTATAGCAATCAGCCCCAGCATTTT.

The chain's CDR3 is CSVAGATDTQYF. As DNA, the CDR3 is TGCAGCGTAGCGGGAGCCACAGATACGCAGTATTTT. The chain carries TRBV29-1 and TRBJ2-3, with 8 bases lining up with TRBD2. This CDR3 is 12 amino acids long. Germline V gene lookup returns CDR1 SQVTM and CDR2 ANQGSEA. With V trimmed by 6 bases and J by 2 bases, 1 base remained unmatched.

The sample holds a few counts of this clonotype. This chain connects TRBV7-2 to TRBJ2-5; TRBD1 or TRBD2 may be the D gene (5 bases each). Germline loops: CDR1 SGHTA, CDR2 FQGNSA. CDR3 length equals 15 residues. V was clipped by 1 base and J by 0 bases, with 9 bases between them. The CDR3 region is CASSLGGWYQETQYF. CDR3 DNA: TGTGCCAGCAGCTTAGGGGGGTGGTACCAAGAGACCCAGTACTTC.

This clonotype was counted only a few times. The CDR3 sequence is CASSAFRTVYEQYF. DNA of the CDR3: TGTGCCAGCAGCGCATTCAGGACAGTTTACGAGCAGTACTTC. The chain carries TRBV6-1 and TRBJ2-7; a possible D gene is TRBD1 (6 bases). Germline V gene lookup returns CDR1 MNHNS and CDR2 SASEGT. The CDR3 is 14 residues long. Trimming shortened V by 6 bases and J by 4 bases, and 16 bases separated the two germline ends.

The chain's CDR3 is CASKPPGLAGVHNEQFF. The CDR3 DNA is TGTGCCAGCAAACCTCCGGGACTAGCGGGAGTTCACAATGAGCAGTTCTTC. The chain has TRBV28 and TRBJ2-1; TRBD2 agrees at 14 bases. This CDR3 comprises 17 residues. From germline, CDR1 is MDHEN and CDR2 SYDVKM. V lost 7 bases, J lost 5 bases, and 10 bases stayed unmatched. Using reference TRBV28 and TRBJ2-1 for the parts outside the CDR3, the full variable domain is DVKVTQSSRYLVKRTGEKVFLECVQDMDHENMFWYRQDPGLGLRLIYFSYDVKMKEKGDIPEGYSVSREKKERFSLILESASTNQTSMYLCASKPPGLAGVHNEQFFGPGTRLTVL.

This clonotype came up a few times. The chain employs TRBV18 and TRBJ2-1; D might be TRBD2 (5 bases). Germline values: CDR1 KGHSH, CDR2 LQKENI. The CDR3 consists of 19 residues. V was pared by 0 bases and J by 0 bases, with 18 bases between. CDR3 region: CASSPPGRLIKSSYNEQFF. CDR3 nucleotides: TGTGCCAGCTCACCACCGGGAAGACTAATTAAGAGCTCCTACAATGAGCAGTTCTTC. Using reference TRBV18 and TRBJ2-1 for the parts outside the CDR3, the full variable domain is NAGVMQNPRHLVRRRGQEARLRCSPMKGHSHVYWYRQLPEEGLKFMVYLQKENIIDESGMPKERFSAEFPKEGPSILRIQQVVRGDSAAYFCASSPPGRLIKSSYNEQFFGPGTRLTVL.

This clonotype was recorded a few times. This sequence joins TRBV29-1 and TRBJ1-2, with D hard to call. V gave up 4 bases and J gave up 6 bases, with 12 bases separating them. Looked up from germline, CDR1 is SQVTM and CDR2 is ANQGSEA. The CDR3 spans 12 residues. The CDR3 spells CSVGDPRNGYTF. DNA for the CDR3: TGCAGCGTTGGTGACCCAAGAAATGGCTACACCTTC. The whole variable domain, filled in from reference TRBV29-1 and TRBJ1-2, reads SAVISQKPSRDICQRGTSLTIQCQVDSQVTMMFWYRQQPGQSLTLIATANQGSEATYESGFVIDKFPISRPNLTFSTLTVSNMSPEDSSIYLCSVGDPRNGYTFGSGTRLTVV.

The rearrangement uses TRBV7-2 and TRBJ2-3, with 13 bases identical to TRBD2. V dropped 4 bases and J dropped 3; count of bases not matched to a gene: 7. Germline V CDR1 and CDR2: SGHTA, FQGNSA. CDR3 length: 17 amino acids. Here the CDR3 DNA reads TGTGCCAGCAGCTGGACTAGCGGGAGAGATCTGACAGATACGCAGTATTTT. Translation: CASSWTSGRDLTDTQYF.

The chain recombines TRBV7-2 with TRBJ1-2; D not resolved. Germline-derived CDR1 and CDR2 are SGHTA and FQGNSA. With 1 base removed from V and 10 bases from J, the gap between germline ends came to 10 bases. There are 12 residues in the CDR3. This CDR3 reads CASSLDIPVYTF. For the CDR3, the DNA is TGTGCCAGCAGCTTAGACATCCCGGTCTACACCTTC.

The chain has TRBV28 and TRBJ2-7; possible D gene TRBD1, 5 bases. Germline assignment: CDR1 MDHEN and CDR2 SYDVKM. The CDR3 totals 17 residues. V was clipped by 6 bases and J by 0 bases, with 21 bases between them. The DNA of the CDR3 is TGTGCCAGCAGCTCCCTCACAGGTCAGAGGAGCTCCTACGAGCAGTACTTC. Translating gives CASSSLTGQRSSYEQYF.

The rearrangement uses TRBV7-9 and TRBJ1-1; D ambiguous. CDR1 and CDR2 (germline): SEHNR, FQNEAQ (reference sequence). V lost 1 base to trimming and J lost 8 bases, with 11 bases between them. CDR3 length: 13 residues. CDR3 in DNA: TGTGCCAGCAGCTTAGGTCGATGGCCCGAAGCTTTCTTT. It specifies CASSLGRWPEAFF.